The source of this TCR beta chain is a study of T cells in Graves' hyperthyroidism and ophthalmopathy. Study conclusions and caveats: A model of 13 V-J features distinguished ophthalmopathy from stable hyperthyroidism. Most thyroid-expanded clonotypes above 0.001 were also found in blood.

Uncontrolled infection, other autoimmune disease, pregnancy or lactation barred patients from enrollment. This clonotype was counted only a few times. The antigen is unknown. The V and J ends lost 5 bases and 4 bases, in that order; junction bases with no gene match: 3. The CDR3 spans 13 residues. Germline CDR1 is DFQATT and CDR2 is SNEGSKA (reference sequence). The source material, RNA transcripts, was used to amplify TCR beta CDR3 regions. The HTBI set primed first-round TCR CDR3 RT-PCR. Each CDR3 protein gets one entry after TCRdb re-called the multiplex PCR reads with MiXCR. The sample shows approximately 600,000 distinct CDR3 sequences, roughly 13% of them seen only once.

The sample comprised blood. V gene TRBV20-1 combines with J gene TRBJ2-3; 10 bases match TRBD2. The source is a woman in her twenties or thirties with Graves' hyperthyroidism that later progressed to Graves' ophthalmopathy. Written as DNA, the CDR3 is TGCAGTGCTGCTAGCGGGAGTGCAGATACGCAGTATTTT. Its translation is CSAASGSADTQYF.